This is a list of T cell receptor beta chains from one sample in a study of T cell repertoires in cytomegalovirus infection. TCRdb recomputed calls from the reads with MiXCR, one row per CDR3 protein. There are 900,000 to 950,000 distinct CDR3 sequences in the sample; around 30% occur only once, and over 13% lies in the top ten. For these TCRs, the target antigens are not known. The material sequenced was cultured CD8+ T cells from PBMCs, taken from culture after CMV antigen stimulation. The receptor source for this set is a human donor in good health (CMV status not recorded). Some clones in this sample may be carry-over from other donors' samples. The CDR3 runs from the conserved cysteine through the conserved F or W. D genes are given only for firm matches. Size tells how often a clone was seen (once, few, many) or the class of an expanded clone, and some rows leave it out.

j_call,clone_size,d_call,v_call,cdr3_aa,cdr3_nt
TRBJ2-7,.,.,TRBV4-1,CASSQGAWEETGEQYF,TGCGCCAGCAGCCAAGGGGCTTGGGAGGAGACTGGGGAGCAGTACTTC
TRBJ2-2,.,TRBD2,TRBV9,CASSSRAGRGGSGELFF,TGTGCCAGCAGCTCAAGGGCCGGGAGGGGTGGGTCCGGGGAGCTGTTTTTT
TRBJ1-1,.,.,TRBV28,CASSFFKQITEAFF,TGTGCCAGCAGTTTCTTCAAACAGATCACTGAAGCTTTCTTT
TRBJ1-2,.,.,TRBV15,CATSKYSGGTDPYGYTF,TGTGCCACCAGCAAGTACTCGGGAGGGACGGATCCCTATGGCTACACCTTC
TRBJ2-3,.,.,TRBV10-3,CAISESRADTQYF,TGTGCCATCAGTGAGTCCAGGGCAGATACGCAGTATTTT
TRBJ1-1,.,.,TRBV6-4,CASSDSSGDAEAFF,TGTGCCAGCAGTGACTCCTCAGGGGACGCTGAAGCTTTCTTT
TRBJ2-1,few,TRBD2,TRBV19,CASSMSAGGSSYNEQFF,TGTGCCAGTAGTATGTCCGCGGGGGGAAGCTCCTACAATGAGCAGTTCTTC
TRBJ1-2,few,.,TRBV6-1,CASSEAPDRSPPNYGYTF,TGTGCCAGCAGTGAAGCCCCCGACAGATCACCCCCTAACTATGGCTACACCTTC
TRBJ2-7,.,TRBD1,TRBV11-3,CASSLPTGDTDEQYF,TGTGCCAGCAGCTTACCGACAGGGGACACGGACGAGCAGTACTTC
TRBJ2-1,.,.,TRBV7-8,CASSLENRVDEQFF,TGTGCCAGCAGCTTAGAGAACAGGGTCGATGAGCAGTTCTTC
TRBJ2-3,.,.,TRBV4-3,CASSQDGPSSSDTQYF,TGCGCCAGCAGCCAAGATGGGCCTAGTTCTTCGGATACGCAGTATTTT
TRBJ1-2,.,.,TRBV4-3,CASSQDYRAPLNYGYTF,TGCGCCAGCAGCCAAGATTACCGGGCCCCCCTAAACTATGGCTACACCTTC
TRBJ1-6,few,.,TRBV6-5,CASSYSMFRGVDNSPLHF,TGTGCCAGCAGTTACTCAATGTTTCGGGGGGTTGATAATTCACCCCTCCACTTT
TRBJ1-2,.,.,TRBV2,CASKRGVGYTF,TGTGCCAGCAAGCGGGGCGTGGGCTACACCTTC
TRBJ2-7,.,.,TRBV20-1,CSASHWGSHEQYF,TGCAGTGCTAGCCACTGGGGTTCCCACGAGCAGTACTTC
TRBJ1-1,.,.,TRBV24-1,CATSDSPWGDNRNTEAFF,TGTGCCACCAGTGACTCTCCCTGGGGTGACAATCGAAACACTGAAGCTTTCTTT
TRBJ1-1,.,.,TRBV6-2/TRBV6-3,CATTPEEEEMNTEAFF,TGTGCCACCACCCCTGAAGAGGAAGAGATGAACACTGAAGCTTTCTTT
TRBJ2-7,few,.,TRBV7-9,CASSPLGEQYF,TGTGCCAGCAGCCCCCTAGGCGAGCAGTACTTC
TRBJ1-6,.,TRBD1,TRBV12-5,CASGSGQGSSPLHF,TGTGCTAGTGGTTCGGGACAGGGAAGCTCACCCCTCCACTTT
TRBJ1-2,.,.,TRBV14,CASSQVQGQIYGYTF,TGTGCCAGCAGCCAAGTGCAAGGCCAAATTTATGGCTACACCTTC
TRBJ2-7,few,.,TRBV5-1,CASSLPPGLQRGLYEQYF,TGCGCCAGCAGCTTGCCCCCGGGACTCCAGAGGGGGCTCTACGAGCAGTACTTC
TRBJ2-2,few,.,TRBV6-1,CASRPTAYGELFF,TGTGCCAGCAGACCGACAGCGTACGGGGAGCTGTTTTTT
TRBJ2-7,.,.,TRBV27,CASSLTFSPTRWKGTYEQYF,TGTGCCAGCAGTTTAACATTTTCCCCTACCCGCTGGAAGGGAACCTACGAGCAGTACTTC
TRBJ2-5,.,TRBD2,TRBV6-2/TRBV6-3,CASSYSAGGPVSQYF,TGTGCCAGCAGTTACTCAGCGGGGGGGCCCGTGTCCCAGTACTTC
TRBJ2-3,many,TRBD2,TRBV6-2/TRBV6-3,CASSTSGDTDTQYF,TGTGCCAGCAGTACAAGCGGGGACACAGATACGCAGTATTTT
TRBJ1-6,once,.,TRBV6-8,CSSSFFLSGYNNSPLHF,TGTTCCAGCAGTTTTTTCCTCTCAGGTTACAATAATTCACCCCTCCACTTT
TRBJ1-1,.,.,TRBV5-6,CASSLDRGTTEAFF,TGTGCCAGCAGCTTGGATCGGGGTACCACTGAAGCTTTCTTT
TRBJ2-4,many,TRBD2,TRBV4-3,CASSQGISGGLAKNIQYF,TGCGCCAGCAGCCAAGGAATAAGCGGGGGGTTGGCCAAAAACATTCAGTACTTC
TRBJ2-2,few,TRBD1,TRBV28,CASSLRPGTGRTGELFF,TGTGCCAGCAGTTTAAGACCCGGGACAGGGAGGACCGGGGAGCTGTTTTTT
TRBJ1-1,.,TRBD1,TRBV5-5,CASSLTWTGNTEAFF,TGTGCCAGCAGCTTGACCTGGACAGGGAACACTGAAGCTTTCTTT
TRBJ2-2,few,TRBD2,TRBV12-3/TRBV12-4,CASSPGTSDTGELFF,TGTGCCAGCAGCCCCGGGACTAGCGACACCGGGGAGCTGTTTTTT
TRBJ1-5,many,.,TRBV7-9,CASSLPGRNQPQHF,TGTGCCAGCAGCTTGCCGGGGAGGAATCAGCCCCAGCATTTT
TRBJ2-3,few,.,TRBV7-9,CASISGGTDTQYF,TGTGCCAGCATCTCCGGGGGCACAGATACGCAGTATTTT
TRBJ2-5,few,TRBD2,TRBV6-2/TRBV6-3,CASRPTSGGQETQYF,TGTGCCAGCCGACCGACTAGCGGGGGGCAAGAGACCCAGTACTTC
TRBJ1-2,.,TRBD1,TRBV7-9,CASSSPDRGGYGYTF,TGTGCCAGCAGCTCCCCGGACAGGGGAGGCTATGGCTACACCTTC
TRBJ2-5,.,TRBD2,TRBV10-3,CAISGLAGRETQYF,TGTGCCATCAGCGGACTAGCGGGGAGAGAGACCCAGTACTTC